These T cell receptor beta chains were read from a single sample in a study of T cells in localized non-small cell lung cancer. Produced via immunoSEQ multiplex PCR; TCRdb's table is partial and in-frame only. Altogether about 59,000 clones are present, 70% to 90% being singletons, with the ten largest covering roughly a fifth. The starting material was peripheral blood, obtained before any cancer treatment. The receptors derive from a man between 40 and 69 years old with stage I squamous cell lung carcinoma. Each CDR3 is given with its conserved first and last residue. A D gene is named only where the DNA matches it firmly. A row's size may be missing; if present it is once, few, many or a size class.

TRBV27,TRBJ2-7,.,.,TGTGCCAGCAGTTTCGGATGGGAGCAGTACTTC,CASSFGWEQYF
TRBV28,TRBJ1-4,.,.,TGTGCCAGCAGTTTATCCAGGGGAGGAACTAATGAAAAACTGTTTTTT,CASSLSRGGTNEKLFF
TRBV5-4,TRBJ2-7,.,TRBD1,TGTGCCAGCAGCTTGGTGGGACAGACCTACGAGCAGTACTTC,CASSLVGQTYEQYF
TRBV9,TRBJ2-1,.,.,TGTGCCAGCAGCCCCCTGGGAGAGCTACATGAGCAGTTCTTC,CASSPLGELHEQFF
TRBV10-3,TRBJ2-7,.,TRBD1,TGTGCCATCAGTGAGTCTGGACAGGGTCCGTACGAGCAGTACTTC,CAISESGQGPYEQYF
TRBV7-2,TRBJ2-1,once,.,TGTGCCAGCAGCTTAAATTTCGAAATCTCCTACAATGAGCAGTTCTTC,CASSLNFEISYNEQFF
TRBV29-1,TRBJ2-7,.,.,TGCAGCGTGGGGGGGGCACTGAACTACGAGCAGTACTTC,CSVGGALNYEQYF
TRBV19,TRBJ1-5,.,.,TGTGCCAGTAGTATAGTGGGGGGGCAGGGCAATCAGCCCCAGCATTTT,CASSIVGGQGNQPQHF
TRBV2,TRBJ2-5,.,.,TGTGCCAGCAGATCTGGGCCGGAGACCCAGTACTTC,CASRSGPETQYF
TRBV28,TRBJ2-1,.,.,TGTGCCAGCAGCCCCCTAGCCCCGGGGTCCGATGAGCAGTTCTTC,CASSPLAPGSDEQFF
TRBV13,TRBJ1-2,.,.,TGTGCCAGCAGCTCTCAAACCATGGGTGGCTACACCTTC,CASSSQTMGGYTF
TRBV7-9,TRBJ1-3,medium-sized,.,TGTGCCAGCAGCCCAGGGCGCCACTCTGGAAACACCATATATTTT,CASSPGRHSGNTIYF
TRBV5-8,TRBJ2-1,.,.,TGTGCCAGCAGCGCCCCTCATCGGGGAGGCGATGAGCAGTTCTTC,CASSAPHRGGDEQFF
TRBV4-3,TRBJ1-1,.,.,TGCGCCAGCAGGGGAGGAGGCCTTAACACTGAAGCTTTCTTT,CASRGGGLNTEAFF
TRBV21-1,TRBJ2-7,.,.,TGTGCCAGCAGCCCGATGGGGCGGGGGTCGGGGAGCGAGCAGTACTTC,CASSPMGRGSGSEQYF
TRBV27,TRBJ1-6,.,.,TGTGCCAGCAGTTTATCAGGGTCTTCTAATTCACCCCTCCACTTT,CASSLSGSSNSPLHF
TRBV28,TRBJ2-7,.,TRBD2,TGTGCCAGCACCTCAGCGGGAGGGAGCTACGAGCAGTACTTC,CASTSAGGSYEQYF
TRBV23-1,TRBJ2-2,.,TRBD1,TGCGCCAGCAGTCAACGTATCGGACAGGGGGCCGCCGGGGAGCTGTTTTTT,CASSQRIGQGAAGELFF
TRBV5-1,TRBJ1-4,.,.,TGCGCCAGCAGCTTGGGAGGAGGGACAACTAATGAAAAACTGTTTTTT,CASSLGGGTTNEKLFF
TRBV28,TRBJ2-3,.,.,TGTGCCAGCAGTTTCTCAGGGTGGGCAGGCGCCCGCACAGATACGCAGTATTTT,CASSFSGWAGARTDTQYF
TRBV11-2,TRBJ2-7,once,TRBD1,TGTGCCAGCAGCTCCCCCGGGACAGGGGGGTACGAGCAGTACTTC,CASSSPGTGGYEQYF
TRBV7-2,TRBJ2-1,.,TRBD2,TGTGCCAGCAGCCCCCCGGCGGGAGGGCCTAATGAGCAGTTCTTC,CASSPPAGGPNEQFF
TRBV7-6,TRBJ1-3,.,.,TGTGCCAGCAGCTGGGCTGCTGACTCTGGAAACACCATATATTTT,CASSWAADSGNTIYF
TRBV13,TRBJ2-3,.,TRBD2,TGTGCCAGCAGCTTTAAAGCGGGAGGGAGAACAGATACGCAGTATTTT,CASSFKAGGRTDTQYF
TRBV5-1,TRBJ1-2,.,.,TGCGCCAGCAGCTTGGTTGTAGGGGACAACTATGGCTACACCTTC,CASSLVVGDNYGYTF
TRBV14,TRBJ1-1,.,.,TGTGCCAGCAGCTTCCATTTGGAGAACACTGAAGCTTTCTTT,CASSFHLENTEAFF
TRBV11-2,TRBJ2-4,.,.,TGTGCCAGCAGCTTAGCGGGGTTAAACATTCAGTACTTC,CASSLAGLNIQYF
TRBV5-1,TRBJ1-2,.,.,TGCGCCAGCAGCTGGGGACATGGCTACACCTTC,CASSWGHGYTF
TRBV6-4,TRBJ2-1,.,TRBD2,TGTGCCAGCAGTCAGTGGACTAGCAGTTACAATGAGCAGTTCTTC,CASSQWTSSYNEQFF
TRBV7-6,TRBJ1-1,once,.,TGTGCCAGCAGCCCAGGGACGCGGGTAGGGAACACTGAAGCTTTCTTT,CASSPGTRVGNTEAFF
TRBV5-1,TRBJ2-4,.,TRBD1,TGCGCCAGCAGCTCCGGACTCAGGGGGAACATTCAGTACTTC,CASSSGLRGNIQYF
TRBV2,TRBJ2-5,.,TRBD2,TGTGCCAGTTCTAGCGGCATCCAAGAGACCCAGTACTTC,CASSSGIQETQYF
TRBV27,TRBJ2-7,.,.,TGTGCCAGCAGTTTCCTAGCGAGCTCCTACGAGCAGTACTTC,CASSFLASSYEQYF
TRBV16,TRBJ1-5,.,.,TGTGCCAGCAGCCCCGGGGGTCAGCCCCAGCATTTT,CASSPGGQPQHF
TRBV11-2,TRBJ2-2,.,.,TGTGCCAGCAGTTCCAGCGGGCCGGAGCTGTTTTTT,CASSSSGPELFF
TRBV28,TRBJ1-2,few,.,TGTGCCAGCAGACCAGGGCTAGGTGGCTACACCTTC,CASRPGLGGYTF
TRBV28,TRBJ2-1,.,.,TGTGCCAGCAGTTCCTGGGTGGCAGTCTCCTACAATGAGCAGTTCTTC,CASSSWVAVSYNEQFF
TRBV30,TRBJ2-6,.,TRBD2,TGTGCCTGGAGTGTGGGAGGGAGCTCTGGGGCCAACGTCCTGACTTTC,CAWSVGGSSGANVLTF
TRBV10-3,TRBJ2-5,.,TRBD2,TGTGCCATCAGTGAGGCTAGCGGGAGGGCCACCAAAGAGACCCAGTACTTC,CAISEASGRATKETQYF